The 22 T cell receptor beta chains below were found in one sample sequenced in a study of molecular identifiers for immune sequencing clone quantification. One entry per CDR3 protein results from TCRdb running MiXCR on the PCR reads. The sample contains around 320,000 distinct CDR3 sequences, about 23% of which appear only once. The specimen sequenced was naive CD8+ T cells from blood, with Jurkat cell RNA spiked in. The subset: FACS-sorted CD8+CD4-CCR7+CD45RA+ naive T cells. These receptors were taken from a human donor in good health. Some libraries in this study had Jurkat cell RNA spiked in.

The sample holds many counts of this clonotype. J is TRBJ1-1 and V is TRBV7-2; D perhaps matches TRBD1 (5 bases). The CDR3 runs to 14 residues. Germline CDR1 reads SGHTA; CDR2 reads FQGNSA. V was trimmed by 4 bases and J by 4 bases, leaving 13 bases between them. CDR3 region: CASSSYGGGTEAFF. DNA for the CDR3: TGTGCCAGCAGCTCCTACGGGGGGGGCACTGAAGCTTTCTTT.

This clonotype occurred a few times. The chain uses TRBV4-3 and TRBJ2-3, with D uncertain. The germline V gene encodes CDR1 LGHNA and CDR2 YSLEER. CDR3 length equals 14 residues. Between the trimmed V and J ends, which lost 0 bases and 5 bases, there was a span of 9 bases. CDR3 nucleotide sequence: TGCGCCAGCAGCCAAGACCACTCGGTAGATACGCAGTATTTT. As protein: CASSQDHSVDTQYF.

The rearrangement uses TRBV30 and TRBJ1-4; D remains ambiguous. The CDR3 consists of 14 residues. Germline V CDR1 and CDR2: GTSNPN, SVGIG (reference sequence). The V end was cut by 2 bases, the J end by 2 bases, with 9 bases between. CDR3 sequence (DNA): TGTGCCTGGAGTTGGGTGGCGACTAATGAAAAACTGTTTTTT. Translation gives CAWSWVATNEKLFF.

This clonotype was seen at least ten times. The chain uses TRBV7-8 and TRBJ1-1; D perhaps matches TRBD1 (5 bases). Germline V gene sequence: CDR1 SGHVS, CDR2 FQNEAQ. The CDR3 consists of 14 residues. V was cut by 4 bases and J by 0 bases, with 9 bases left in between. The CDR3 coding sequence is TGTGCCAGCAGCTCTGGACACCTGAACACTGAAGCTTTCTTT. Translating gives CASSSGHLNTEAFF.

This clonotype was counted ten times or more. This chain uses TRBV7-2 with TRBJ2-1; D not certain. Between the trimmed V and J ends, which lost 5 bases and 7 bases, there was a span of 15 bases. CDR3 size: 14 residues. Germline V lookup: CDR1 SGHTA, CDR2 FQGNSA. CDR3 sequence: CASSTQTGPNEQFF. The CDR3 coding sequence is TGTGCCAGCAGCACGCAGACTGGACCGAATGAGCAGTTCTTC.

This clonotype was seen ten or more times. This chain links TRBV6-2 or TRBV6-3 with TRBJ2-3, with 13 positions matching TRBD2. Germline-derived CDR1 and CDR2 are MNHEY and SVGEGT. Germline trimming cut 6 bases from V and 1 base from J; bases unmatched to any gene: 4. This CDR3 contains 16 residues. In DNA form, the CDR3 reads TGTGCCAGCAGCTCCGGGACTAGCGGGGGCACAGATACGCAGTATTTT. It specifies CASSSGTSGGTDTQYF.

This clonotype was counted many times. The rearrangement links TRBV15 to TRBJ1-1; D is possibly TRBD1 (6 bases). The CDR3 covers 13 residues. CDR1 is LNHNV and CDR2 is YYDKDF in the germline V gene (reference sequence). The ends were cut back, 6 bases at V and 6 bases at J, with 14 bases in the middle. CDR3 sequence reads: CATRPTGSSEAFF. CDR3 DNA sequence: TGTGCCACCAGACCTACAGGGAGCTCTGAAGCTTTCTTT.

The rearrangement links TRBV30 to TRBJ2-3; D not certain. V lost 2 bases and J lost 0, with 6 bases in between. CDR3 size: 13 residues. Germline V gives CDR1 GTSNPN, CDR2 SVGIG (reference sequence). Here the CDR3 reads CAWSPWSTDTQYF. The CDR3 DNA reads as TGTGCCTGGAGTCCGTGGAGCACAGATACGCAGTATTTT.

This clonotype was detected a few times. The chain employs TRBV6-2 or TRBV6-3 and TRBJ1-1; D is uncertain. Germline V gene lookup returns CDR1 MNHEY and CDR2 SVGEGT. The length of the CDR3 is 13 residues. V lost 6 bases and J lost 0, with 8 bases in between. The CDR3 sequence is CASRGSLNTEAFF. The CDR3 nucleotides are TGTGCCAGCAGGGGAAGTTTGAACACTGAAGCTTTCTTT.

This clonotype turned up a few times. The chain recombines TRBV7-2 with TRBJ2-3, with D maybe TRBD2 (5 bases). Trimming shortened V by 5 bases and J by 2 bases, and 20 bases separated the two germline ends. Germline V lookup: CDR1 SGHTA, CDR2 FQGNSA. The CDR3 is 17 residues long. The CDR3 sequence is CASSPNPRGWDTDTQYF. CDR3 DNA sequence: TGTGCCAGCAGCCCAAACCCCCGGGGTTGGGACACAGATACGCAGTATTTT. The entire variable domain, with the rest obtained from reference TRBV7-2 and TRBJ2-3, is as follows: GAGVSQSPSNKVTEKGKDVELRCDPISGHTALYWYRQSLGQGLEFLIYFQGNSAPDKSGLPSDRFSAERTGGSVSTLTIQRTQQEDSAVYLCASSPNPRGWDTDTQYFGPGTRLTVL.

On this clonotype: At one of its ends the junction is not consistent with the germline gene, which may arise from a read error. The V and J genes are TRBV5-4 and TRBJ2-7; D perhaps matches TRBD1 (6 bases). This CDR3 spans 14 amino acids. Germline V gene data show CDR1 as SGHNT and CDR2 as YYREEE (reference sequence). Written as DNA, the CDR3 is TGTGTCAGCAGCCCTGGGACACAATCCTACGAGCAGTACTTC. Amino acid sequence: CVSSPGTQSYEQYF.

This clonotype has ten or more counts. The chain uses TRBV5-1 and TRBJ2-7; 9 bases map to TRBD1. There are 15 residues in the CDR3. The germline V gene has CDR1 SGHRS and CDR2 YFSETQ. With V trimmed by 1 base and J by 4 bases, 6 bases remained unmatched. For the CDR3, the DNA is TGCGCCAGCAGCTTGACCGGGACAGGGATTTACGAGCAGTACTTC. Its protein is CASSLTGTGIYEQYF.

This clonotype was counted once. This may be a read error: a much more frequent sequence differs by one nucleotide. The rearrangement links TRBV29-1 to TRBJ2-7; D may be TRBD2 (6 bases). The V and J ends lost 5 bases and 9 bases respectively, with 17 bases between them. Germline assignment: CDR1 SQVTM and CDR2 ANQGSEA. This CDR3 comprises 12 residues. The CDR3 here is CSVMSGVNVQYF. CDR3 nucleotide sequence: TGCAGCGTTATGTCGGGGGTAAACGTGCAGTACTTC.

This clonotype was counted only a few times. The chain uses TRBV6-2 or TRBV6-3 and TRBJ2-3, with TRBD2 as a possible D gene (5 bases). V was cut by 5 bases and J by 6 bases, with 21 bases left in between. CDR3 length: 16 amino acids. Germline CDR1 MNHEY, CDR2 SVGEGT. CDR3 region: CASSTPGSRLFDTQYF. CDR3 in DNA: TGTGCCAGCAGTACACCGGGATCCCGACTTTTCGATACGCAGTATTTT.

The gene calls are TRBV19 and TRBJ1-1; maybe TRBD1 (5 bases). Germline-derived CDR1 and CDR2 are LNHDA and SQIVND (reference sequence). Trimming took off 6 bases at V and 4 bases at J, with 9 bases between the two ends. The CDR3 is 12 amino acids. CDR3 in DNA: TGTGCCAGTAGCCGGGGCGTCACTGAAGCTTTCTTT. It codes for CASSRGVTEAFF. Drawing the rest from reference TRBV19 and TRBJ1-1, the complete variable domain is DGGITQSPKYLFRKEGQNVTLSCEQNLNHDAMYWYRQDPGQGLRLIYYSQIVNDFQKGDIAEGYSVSREKKESFPLTVTSAQKNPTAFYLCASSRGVTEAFFGQGTRLTVV.

Notes on this clonotype: A much larger clonotype is one base distant, so this may be a read error. V usage is TRBV7-9 and J usage is TRBJ1-1; D uncertain. The V and J ends lost 0 bases and 7 bases respectively, with 0 bases between them. The germline CDR1 and CDR2 sequences are SEHNR and FQNEAQ (reference sequence). This CDR3 comprises 10 residues. The CDR3 sequence: CASSLAEAFF. The CDR3 nucleotides read TGTGCCAGCAGCTTAGCTGAAGCTTTCTTT.

This clonotype was seen a handful of times. V is TRBV20-1 and J is TRBJ2-7; a possible D gene is TRBD1 (5 bases). The CDR3 has 16 residues. The V gene lost 1 base and the J gene lost 0 bases, with 16 bases spanning the gap. Germline CDR1 and CDR2: DFQATT and SNEGSKA (reference sequence). The chain's CDR3 is CSARAPPTVPSYEQYF. The CDR3 nucleotides are TGCAGTGCTAGAGCCCCTCCGACAGTTCCCTCCTACGAGCAGTACTTC.

This clonotype was detected a few times. V gene TRBV5-1 combines with J gene TRBJ2-3; TRBD2 aligns across 9 bases. Germline assignment: CDR1 SGHRS and CDR2 YFSETQ. V trimming: 4 bases; J trimming: 4 bases; junction bases outside the gene matches: 4. This CDR3 is 14 amino acids long. This chain's CDR3 is CASSGAGGPDTQYF. In DNA form, the CDR3 reads TGCGCCAGCAGCGGAGCGGGGGGACCAGATACGCAGTATTTT.

This CDR3 is CASSLLVSSYNEQFF. CDR3 in DNA: TGTGCCAGCAGCCTATTGGTGAGCTCCTACAATGAGCAGTTCTTC. The chain uses TRBV11-2 and TRBJ2-1; D uncertain. Germline CDR1 SGHAT, CDR2 FQNNGV. Trimming cost V 5 bases and J 0 bases, with 11 bases left between them. The CDR3 is 15 residues long.

This clonotype appeared a few times. This chain uses TRBV6-2 or TRBV6-3 with TRBJ2-6; 8 nucleotides line up with TRBD1. The trim removed 5 bases at V and 0 bases at J, leaving 9 bases unmatched. Per the germline V gene, CDR1 is MNHEY and CDR2 is SVGEGT. CDR3 length equals 18 residues. CDR3 loop: CASSETGVTTSGANVLTF. The CDR3, as DNA: TGTGCCAGCAGTGAGACAGGGGTCACAACCTCTGGGGCCAACGTCCTGACTTTC.

About this clonotype itself: Since a much larger clone is just one base distant, this may be a read error. The chain has TRBV7-9 and TRBJ2-2; D is unclear. Trimming cost V 5 bases and J 9 bases, with 13 bases left between them. Germline assignment: CDR1 SEHNR and CDR2 FQNEAQ (reference sequence). The CDR3 covers 13 residues. The CDR3 here is CASSPTSTWELFF. CDR3 nucleotides: TGTGCCAGCAGCCCCACTTCTACCTGGGAGCTGTTTTTT.

This clonotype was found many times. This sequence joins TRBV4-3 and TRBJ2-4; 8 bases agree with TRBD2. The V and J ends lost 0 bases and 3 bases, in that order; junction bases with no gene match: 7. The CDR3 runs to 17 residues. The germline gives CDR1 LGHNA, CDR2 YSLEER. This chain's CDR3 is CASSQDLLGTSKNIQYF. CDR3 nucleotides: TGCGCCAGCAGCCAAGATTTATTGGGGACTAGCAAAAACATTCAGTACTTC.